The 10 T cell receptor beta chains below were found in one sample sequenced in a study of blood T cell repertoires in COVID-19. Assay: immunoSEQ multiplex PCR; the TCRdb copy retains only in-frame clones and omits some. The sample shows 200,000 or so clones, roughly 84% of them seen only once. Sequencing was done on a sample of peripheral blood. These receptors were obtained from a human donor in a cohort sampled during active COVID-19.

This rearrangement joins TRBV5-1 to TRBJ2-2, with D possibly matching TRBD1 (6 bases). Germline-derived CDR1 and CDR2 are SGHRS and YFSETQ. This CDR3 spans 16 amino acids. Between the trimmed V and J ends, which lost 3 bases and 4 bases, there was a span of 16 bases. The CDR3 is CASSSSRDKLTGELFF. CDR3 bases: TGCGCCAGCAGCTCGAGCCGGGACAAGCTCACCGGGGAGCTGTTTTTT.

CDR3 coding DNA: TGTGCCAGCAGTTCGACAGGGTTTATAGTCTACGAGCAGTACTTC. Translated: CASSSTGFIVYEQYF. The genes are TRBV28 and TRBJ2-7, with 7 bases that match TRBD1. Germline V gives CDR1 MDHEN, CDR2 SYDVKM. This CDR3 comprises 15 residues. V lost 4 bases, J lost 3 bases, and 9 bases stayed unmatched.

V and J are TRBV7-9 and TRBJ1-1; D unresolved. This CDR3 is 12 amino acids long. CDR1 and CDR2 from the germline V gene are SEHNR and FQNEAQ (reference sequence). Trimming removed 5 bases from V and 6 bases from J, with 10 bases in between. CDR3 bases: TGTGCCAGCAGCCCACCCCGCGCTGAAGCTTTCTTT. This encodes CASSPPRAEAFF.

This chain uses TRBV27 with TRBJ1-1; the D gene is possibly TRBD1 (5 bases). Germline CDR1 and CDR2: MNHEY and SMNVEV (reference sequence). V shed 2 bases and J shed 7 bases, with 11 bases lying between them. This CDR3 spans 13 amino acids. The CDR3 coding sequence is TGTGCCAGCAGTTTAATTGTGACAGATGAAGCTTTCTTT. This translates into CASSLIVTDEAFF.

The chain has TRBV5-6 and TRBJ2-7; D is perhaps TRBD2 (5 bases). CDR1 SGHDT and CDR2 YYEEEE come from the germline V gene. This CDR3 has 13 residues. V was clipped by 6 bases and J by 6 bases, with 16 bases between them. CDR3 amino acids: CASNFGGFGEQYF. The DNA for the CDR3 is TGTGCCAGCAACTTCGGCGGGTTCGGCGAGCAGTACTTC.

The chain combines TRBV12-3 or TRBV12-4 with TRBJ2-1, with D perhaps TRBD1 (6 bases). Between the trimmed V and J ends, which lost 5 bases and 9 bases, there was a span of 14 bases. The CDR3 extends over 13 amino acids. The CDR3 coding sequence is TGTGCCAGCAGTGGAGAGGGGGTGGGTGAGCAGTTCTTC. Amino acid sequence: CASSGEGVGEQFF.

This chain connects TRBV7-9 to TRBJ2-3, with D perhaps TRBD2 (6 bases). The germline V gene has CDR1 SEHNR and CDR2 FQNEAQ (reference sequence). The V gene lost 3 bases and the J gene lost 3 bases, with 7 bases spanning the gap. The CDR3 spans 13 residues. The CDR3 sequence is CASSFGGTDTQYF. The CDR3 nucleotides are TGTGCCAGCAGCTTCGGGGGAACAGATACGCAGTATTTT. The full variable domain, with the rest looked up from reference TRBV7-9 and TRBJ2-3, is DTGVSQNPRHKITKRGQNVTFRCDPISEHNRLYWYRQTLGQGPEFLTYFQNEAQLEKSRLLSDRFSAERPKGSFSTLEIQRTEQGDSAMYLCASSFGGTDTQYFGPGTRLTVL.

V is TRBV19 and J is TRBJ1-1; weak D call: TRBD1 (5 bases). Germline values: CDR1 LNHDA, CDR2 SQIVND (reference sequence). With 7 bases removed from V and 5 bases from J, the gap between germline ends came to 20 bases. The length of the CDR3 is 15 residues. In nucleotides, the CDR3 is TGTGCCAGTATGGGACTCGCGGGAGGTGAAACTGAAGCTTTCTTT. Translating it yields CASMGLAGGETEAFF.

The rearrangement uses TRBV29-1 and TRBJ2-7; maybe TRBD1 (6 bases). V lost 5 bases, J lost 0 bases, and 11 bases lay in between. The germline gives CDR1 SQVTM, CDR2 ANQGSEA. The CDR3 covers 13 residues. The CDR3 DNA reads as TGCAGCGTTAGGGGGATAAACTCCTACGAGCAGTACTTC. Encoded protein: CSVRGINSYEQYF.

The chain combines TRBV10-3 with TRBJ1-5; 9 bases match TRBD1. The CDR3 runs to 14 residues. V lost 6 bases, J lost 6 bases, and 6 bases stayed unmatched. Germline V gene sequence: CDR1 ENHRY, CDR2 SYGVKD. In DNA form, the CDR3 reads TGTGCCATCAGCACCGGGACAGGGATTCAGCCCCAGCATTTT. Translation: CAISTGTGIQPQHF.